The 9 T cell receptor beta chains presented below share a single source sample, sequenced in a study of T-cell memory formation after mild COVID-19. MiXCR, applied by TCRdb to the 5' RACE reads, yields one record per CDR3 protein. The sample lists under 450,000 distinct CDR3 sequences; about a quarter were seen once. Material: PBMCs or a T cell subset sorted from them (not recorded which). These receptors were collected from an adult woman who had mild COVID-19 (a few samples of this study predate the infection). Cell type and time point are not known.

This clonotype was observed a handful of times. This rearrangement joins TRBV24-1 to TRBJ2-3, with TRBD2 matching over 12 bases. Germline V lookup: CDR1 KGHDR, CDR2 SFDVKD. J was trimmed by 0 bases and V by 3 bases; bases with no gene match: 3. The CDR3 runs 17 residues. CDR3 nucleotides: TGTGCCACCAGTGATAGAGGACTAGCGGGGAGCACAGATACGCAGTATTTT. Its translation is CATSDRGLAGSTDTQYF.

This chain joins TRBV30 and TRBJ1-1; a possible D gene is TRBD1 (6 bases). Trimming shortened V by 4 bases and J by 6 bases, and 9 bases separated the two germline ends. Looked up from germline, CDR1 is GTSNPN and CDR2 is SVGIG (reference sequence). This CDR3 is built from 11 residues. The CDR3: CAWNRDAEAFF. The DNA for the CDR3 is TGTGCCTGGAACAGGGACGCTGAAGCTTTCTTT.

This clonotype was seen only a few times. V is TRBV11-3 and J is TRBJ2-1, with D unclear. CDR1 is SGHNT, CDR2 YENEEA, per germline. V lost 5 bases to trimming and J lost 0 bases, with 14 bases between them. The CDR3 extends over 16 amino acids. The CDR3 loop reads CASSPISYGSYNEQFF. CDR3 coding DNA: TGTGCCAGCAGCCCAATTAGCTACGGCTCCTACAATGAGCAGTTCTTC.

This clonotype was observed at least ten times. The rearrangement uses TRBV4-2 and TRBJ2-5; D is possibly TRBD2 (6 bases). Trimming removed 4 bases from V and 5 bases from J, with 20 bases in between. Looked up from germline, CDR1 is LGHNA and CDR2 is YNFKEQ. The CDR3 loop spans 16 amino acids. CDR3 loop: CASSRGSGLEAETQYF. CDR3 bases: TGTGCCAGCAGCCGGGGCTCGGGACTGGAGGCGGAGACCCAGTACTTC.

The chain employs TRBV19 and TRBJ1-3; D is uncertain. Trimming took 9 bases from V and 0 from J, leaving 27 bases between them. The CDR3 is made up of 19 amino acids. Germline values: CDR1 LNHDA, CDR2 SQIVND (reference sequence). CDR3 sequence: CASTVTGHQRAPSGNTIYF. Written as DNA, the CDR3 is TGTGCCAGCACCGTCACCGGGCACCAAAGGGCCCCCTCTGGAAACACCATATATTTT.

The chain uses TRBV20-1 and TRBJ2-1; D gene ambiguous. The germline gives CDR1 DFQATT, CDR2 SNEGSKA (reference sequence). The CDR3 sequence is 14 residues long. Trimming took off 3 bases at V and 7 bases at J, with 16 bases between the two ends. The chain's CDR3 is CSARNLVRENEQFF. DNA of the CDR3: TGCAGTGCTAGGAACTTAGTTAGAGAGAATGAGCAGTTCTTC.

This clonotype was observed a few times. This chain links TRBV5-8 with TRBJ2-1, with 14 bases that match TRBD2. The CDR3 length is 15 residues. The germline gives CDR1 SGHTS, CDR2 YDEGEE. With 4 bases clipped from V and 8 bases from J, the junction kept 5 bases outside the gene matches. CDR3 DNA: TGTGCCAGCAGCGTGGGACTAGCGGGAGTTTATGAGCAGTTCTTC. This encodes CASSVGLAGVYEQFF.

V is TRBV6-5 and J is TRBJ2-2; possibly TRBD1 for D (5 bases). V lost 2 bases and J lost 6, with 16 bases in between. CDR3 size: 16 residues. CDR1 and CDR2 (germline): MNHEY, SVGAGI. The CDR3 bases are TGTGCCAGCAGTTACCGAATCATTCAGGGTCCCGGGGAGCTGTTTTTT. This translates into CASSYRIIQGPGELFF.

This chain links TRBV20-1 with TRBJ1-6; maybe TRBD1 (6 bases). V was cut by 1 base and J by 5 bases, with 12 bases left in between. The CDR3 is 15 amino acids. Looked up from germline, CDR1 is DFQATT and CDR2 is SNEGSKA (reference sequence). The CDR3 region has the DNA TGCAGTGCTAGAGCCCTGGACAGAGATAATTCACCCCTCCACTTT. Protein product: CSARALDRDNSPLHF.